Each of the 32 T cell receptor beta chains below was sequenced from the same sample in a study of OX40 agonist ivuxolimab in advanced cancers. Measured with immunoSEQ multiplex PCR; TCRdb has only the in-frame clones, and not every one. In the table there are more than 55,000 clones, roughly 80% of which are singletons. The starting material was CD4+ or CD8+ T cells sorted from blood, obtained in a trial of the OX40 agonist ivuxolimab. The receptors stem from an adult with an advanced solid tumor such as melanoma, head and neck, liver or kidney cancer.

DNA for the CDR3: TGCGCCAGCAGCTTGTTCGGGTCTGGGGCCAACGTCCTGACTTTC. Translated: CASSLFGSGANVLTF. The chain has TRBV5-1 and TRBJ2-6; D remains ambiguous. Germline CDR1 reads SGHRS; CDR2 reads YFSETQ. Trimming removed 1 base at V and 1 base at J, with 6 bases between. This CDR3 is built from 15 residues.

The rearrangement uses TRBV30 and TRBJ1-5; a weak D match, TRBD1 (5 bases). The length of the CDR3 is 13 residues. Per germline, CDR1 GTSNPN and CDR2 SVGIG (reference sequence). V shed 3 bases and J shed 7 bases, with 13 bases lying between them. The CDR3 nucleotides are TGTGCCTGGAGCCAGGGTTTAGGGCAGCCCCAGCATTTT. Encoded protein: CAWSQGLGQPQHF.

The V gene is TRBV27, the J gene TRBJ2-3; D is undetermined. The CDR3 covers 15 residues. Trimming took 3 bases from V and 2 from J, leaving 12 bases between them. Germline CDR1 MNHEY, CDR2 SMNVEV (reference sequence). The DNA of the CDR3 is TGTGCCAGCAGTTTTCAAATGGGTCCCACAGATACGCAGTATTTT. Amino acids: CASSFQMGPTDTQYF.

This chain uses TRBV10-3 with TRBJ2-2, with D perhaps TRBD1 (5 bases). With 11 bases removed from V and 4 bases from J, the gap between germline ends came to 8 bases. The CDR3 length is 11 residues. CDR1 is ENHRY and CDR2 is SYGVKD in the germline V gene. The CDR3 here is CAAQGTGELFF. The CDR3 DNA is TGTGCCGCCCAGGGCACCGGGGAGCTGTTTTTT.

The chain employs TRBV4-1 and TRBJ2-5; 11 bases are shared with TRBD2. The ends lost 4 bases at V and 4 bases at J; junction bases unmatched: 8. The CDR3 spans 16 residues. Germline V CDR1 and CDR2: MGHRA, YSYEKL. The CDR3: CASSRGTSGRGETQYF. For the CDR3, the DNA is TGCGCCAGCAGCCGAGGGACTAGCGGAAGGGGAGAGACCCAGTACTTC.

This clone appeared a few times. The CDR3 region has the DNA TGTGCCAGCAGCAGGACAGATTCATCCTACAATGAGCAGTTCTTC. Residues: CASSRTDSSYNEQFF. The chain is built from TRBV9 and TRBJ2-1; a weak D match, TRBD1 (6 bases). Germline CDR1 and CDR2: SGDLS and YYNGEE. This CDR3 is built from 15 residues. V dropped 4 bases and J dropped 1 base, with 12 bases sitting between them.

The chain employs TRBV4-2 and TRBJ2-1; no clear D gene. The V end was cut by 0 bases, the J end by 12 bases, with 15 bases between. The length of the CDR3 is 14 residues. Germline V gene sequence: CDR1 LGHNA, CDR2 YNFKEQ. CDR3 sequence: CASSQDGSSPRQFF. For the CDR3, the DNA is TGTGCCAGCAGCCAAGATGGTTCTAGTCCCCGGCAGTTCTTC.

The V gene is TRBV7-9, the J gene TRBJ1-1; D might be TRBD1 (5 bases). The germline CDR1 and CDR2 sequences are SEHNR and FQNEAQ (reference sequence). This CDR3 contains 13 residues. V lost 6 bases and J lost 1, with 9 bases in between. DNA of the CDR3: TGTGCCAGCAGTATGACAGCGAACACTGAAGCTTTCTTT. It encodes CASSMTANTEAFF.

This clone has more than one count but fewer than ten. The chain joins TRBV7-3 to TRBJ1-6, with D tentatively TRBD1 (5 bases). Germline V CDR1 and CDR2: SGHTA, FQGTGA. V lost 0 bases and J lost 10, with 13 bases in between. The CDR3 covers 15 residues. For the CDR3, the DNA is TGTGCCAGCAGCTTAACTGGGGGAGTTTACTCACCCCTCCACTTT. Its translation is CASSLTGGVYSPLHF.

This clone was seen only once. This sequence joins TRBV7-3 and TRBJ1-1; the D gene is possibly TRBD1 (5 bases). Trimming removed 1 base from V and 0 bases from J, with 9 bases in between. Germline lookup yields CDR1 SGHTA and CDR2 FQGTGA. The CDR3 is 15 residues long. CDR3 coding DNA: TGTGCCAGCAGCTTAATGGGGACGGTGAACACTGAAGCTTTCTTT. As protein: CASSLMGTVNTEAFF.

The chain couples TRBV19 to TRBJ2-5; TRBD2 aligns across 8 bases. The V gene's germline CDR1 is LNHDA and CDR2 SQIVND (reference sequence). The V and J ends lost 7 bases and 5 bases, in that order; junction bases with no gene match: 9. CDR3 length: 14 amino acids. The CDR3 DNA reads as TGTGCCAGTAACGTCGGGGGGGCATCTGAGACCCAGTACTTC. Amino acid sequence: CASNVGGASETQYF.

This sequence joins TRBV6-5 and TRBJ2-5; TRBD1 aligns across 8 bases. The DNA end lines up better with TRBJ2-7; the J call may be wrong. Germline-derived CDR1 and CDR2 are MNHEY and SVGAGI. The CDR3 has 13 amino acids. CDR3: CASSDRGPYEQYF. Written as DNA, the CDR3 is TGTGCCAGCAGTGACAGGGGACCCTACGAGCAGTACTTC.

The gene calls are TRBV11-2 and TRBJ2-1, with 15 bases that match TRBD2. From germline, CDR1 is SGHAT and CDR2 FQNNGV. Trimming removed 5 bases from V and 7 bases from J; junction bases left unmatched: 6. This CDR3 has 16 amino acids. The CDR3 region has the DNA TGTGCCAGCAGCCCCTCGGGACTAGCGGGAGGTAATGAGCAGTTCTTC. Encoded protein: CASSPSGLAGGNEQFF. Full variable domain (remainder filled in from reference TRBV11-2 and TRBJ2-1): EAGVAQSPRYKIIEKRQSVAFWCNPISGHATLYWYQQILGQGPKLLIQFQNNGVVDDSQLPKDRFSAERLKGVDSTLKIQPAKLEDSAVYLCASSPSGLAGGNEQFFGPGTRLTVL.

In this sample, this clone turned up a few times. The chain links TRBV28 to TRBJ2-7, with 7 positions matching TRBD1. V was clipped by 6 bases and J by 6 bases; unmatched bases: 11. Per the germline V gene, CDR1 is MDHEN and CDR2 is SYDVKM. This CDR3 contains 14 residues. This CDR3 is CASSPATGEVEQYF. CDR3 DNA: TGTGCCAGCAGCCCCGCTACAGGGGAAGTCGAGCAGTACTTC.

This chain uses TRBV7-2 with TRBJ1-1; D gene ambiguous. Germline lookup yields CDR1 SGHTA and CDR2 FQGNSA. The CDR3 runs to 12 residues. The V end was cut by 1 base, the J end by 8 bases, with 8 bases between. The CDR3 here is CASSLDVMEAFF. As DNA, the CDR3 is TGTGCCAGCAGCTTAGATGTGATGGAAGCTTTCTTT.

A note on this clone: A read error may account for a junction end that differs from germline. V is TRBV7-7 and J is TRBJ2-1; D is ambiguous. The CDR3 is 13 amino acids. CDR1 SSHAT and CDR2 FNYEAQ come from the germline V gene (reference sequence). The CDR3 sequence: CASSLIGRDEQFF. For the CDR3, the DNA is TGTGCTAGCAGCTTAATTGGTAGAGATGAGCAGTTCTTC.

The CDR3 sequence: CASSYGQGTYGYTF. The CDR3 DNA sequence: TGTGCCAGCAGTTACGGGCAGGGGACCTATGGCTACACCTTC. The rearrangement uses TRBV6-5 and TRBJ1-2, with a possible D match to TRBD1 (6 bases). Looked up from germline, CDR1 is MNHEY and CDR2 is SVGAGI. The V gene lost 2 bases and the J gene lost 4 bases, with 11 bases spanning the gap. This CDR3 comprises 14 residues.

The chain is built from TRBV18 and TRBJ2-1; D is possibly TRBD1 or TRBD2 (5 bases each). Germline V CDR1 and CDR2: KGHSH, LQKENI. CDR3 length: 15 amino acids. Trimming pared 2 bases from V and 4 bases from J, leaving 12 bases between. As DNA, the CDR3 is TGTGCCAGCTCACCAGGGACCGACCCGTACAATGAGCAGTTCTTC. Translation: CASSPGTDPYNEQFF. The full variable domain, rest sourced from reference TRBV18 and TRBJ2-1, is NAGVMQNPRHLVRRRGQEARLRCSPMKGHSHVYWYRQLPEEGLKFMVYLQKENIIDESGMPKERFSAEFPKEGPSILRIQQVVRGDSAAYFCASSPGTDPYNEQFFGPGTRLTVL.

The DNA for the CDR3 is TGCGCCAGCAGTCTTGGTTCGGCGGGGGTCCAAGAGACCCAGTACTTC. Translating gives CASSLGSAGVQETQYF. The chain couples TRBV5-1 to TRBJ2-5; 7 bases are shared with TRBD2. Germline lookup yields CDR1 SGHRS and CDR2 YFSETQ. Trimming cost V 5 bases and J 1 base; bases outside gene matches: 11. There are 16 residues in the CDR3. Supplemented by reference TRBV5-1 and TRBJ2-5, the full variable domain reads KAGVTQTPRYLIKTRGQQVTLSCSPISGHRSVSWYQQTPGQGLQFLFEYFSETQRNKGNFPGRFSGRQFSNSRSEMNVSTLELGDSALYLCASSLGSAGVQETQYFGPGTRLLVL.

Comments on this clone: Additional DNA sequences in this sample encode the identical CDR3. The chain is built from TRBV18 and TRBJ2-5, with D uncertain. The CDR3 runs to 12 residues. Trimming left V 2 bases short and J 3 bases short, with 4 bases between. Germline V gene lookup returns CDR1 KGHSH and CDR2 LQKENI. The CDR3 loop is CASSPREETQYF. The DNA for the CDR3 is TGTGCCAGCTCACCAAGGGAAGAGACCCAGTACTTC.

CDR3 sequence reads: CAWSGTLMNTEAFF. The CDR3 DNA is TGTGCCTGGAGTGGGACACTCATGAACACTGAAGCTTTCTTT. The chain uses TRBV30 and TRBJ1-1, with D perhaps matching TRBD1 (5 bases). This CDR3 has 14 amino acids. V lost 1 base to trimming and J lost 0 bases, with 9 bases between them. Germline CDR1 GTSNPN, CDR2 SVGIG (reference sequence).

This clone has a single count. The rearrangement uses TRBV6-6 and TRBJ1-1; D not certain. With 0 bases removed from V and 6 bases from J, the gap between germline ends came to 17 bases. CDR1 is MNHNY and CDR2 is SVGAGI in the germline V gene (reference sequence). The CDR3 contains 16 residues. In nucleotides, the CDR3 is TGTGCCAGCAGTTACTCGATGTCAGTTTCGGTCCCTGAAGCTTTCTTT. Protein product: CASSYSMSVSVPEAFF.

This sequence joins TRBV9 and TRBJ2-1, with TRBD2 matching over 8 bases. CDR1 and CDR2 (germline): SGDLS, YYNGEE. The CDR3 loop spans 16 amino acids. V was pared by 4 bases and J by 2 bases, with 8 bases of the junction left unmatched. In nucleotides, the CDR3 is TGTGCCAGCAGCCCCCTAGGCGGGAGGACCTACAATGAGCAGTTCTTC. Translated: CASSPLGGRTYNEQFF.

The V and J genes are TRBV6-5 and TRBJ2-5; tentative D call: TRBD2 (6 bases). Trimming left V 2 bases short and J 0 bases short, with 10 bases between. There are 15 residues in the CDR3. CDR1 and CDR2 (germline): MNHEY, SVGAGI. The CDR3 coding sequence is TGTGCCAGCAGTTACCGCCCTAGCGACCAAGAGACCCAGTACTTC. It codes for CASSYRPSDQETQYF.

This chain links TRBV19 with TRBJ2-2, with D uncertain. Germline V gene sequence: CDR1 LNHDA, CDR2 SQIVND (reference sequence). The CDR3 spans 13 residues. V was pared by 9 bases and J by 5 bases, with 13 bases between. This CDR3 reads CASKPAPTGELFF. The CDR3 DNA reads as TGTGCCAGCAAACCTGCCCCAACCGGGGAGCTGTTTTTT.

The chain couples TRBV30 to TRBJ1-1; weak D call: TRBD1 (6 bases). Trimming left V 4 bases short and J 2 bases short, with 17 bases between. The CDR3 contains 15 residues. Germline CDR1 is GTSNPN and CDR2 is SVGIG (reference sequence). The CDR3 protein is CAWTRMTGYNTEAFF. As DNA, the CDR3 is TGTGCCTGGACACGAATGACAGGTTATAACACTGAAGCTTTCTTT.

The chain carries TRBV5-1 and TRBJ2-1, with TRBD2 matching 14 bases. V lost 5 bases and J lost 8; bases outside the gene matches: 6. Per the germline V gene, CDR1 is SGHRS and CDR2 is YFSETQ. This CDR3 comprises 15 residues. The CDR3 here is CASSTTSGGADEQFF. Written as DNA, the CDR3 is TGCGCCAGCAGTACGACTAGCGGGGGGGCCGATGAGCAGTTCTTC.

This clone was picked up one time. This sequence joins TRBV28 and TRBJ2-7; a possible D gene is TRBD2 (6 bases). CDR1 MDHEN and CDR2 SYDVKM come from the germline V gene. Trimming removed 3 bases from V and 5 bases from J, with 14 bases in between. The CDR3 is 14 residues long. Here the CDR3 reads CASSFGGSVHEQYF. CDR3 bases: TGTGCCAGCAGTTTCGGAGGGAGCGTCCACGAGCAGTACTTC.

The V call is TRBV2, the J call TRBJ2-3; a weak D match, TRBD2 (6 bases). CDR3 size: 16 residues. Germline V gene data show CDR1 as SNHLY and CDR2 as FYNNEI. With 6 bases removed from V and 0 bases from J, the gap between germline ends came to 16 bases. The CDR3 region is CASSSLGRGSTDTQYF. DNA of the CDR3: TGTGCCAGCAGCAGCCTAGGTCGGGGGAGCACAGATACGCAGTATTTT.

The V gene is TRBV7-3, the J gene TRBJ2-2; 7 bases line up with TRBD2. Per germline, CDR1 SGHTA and CDR2 FQGTGA. The V and J ends lost 5 bases and 4 bases, in that order; junction bases with no gene match: 10. This CDR3 contains 16 residues. The CDR3 protein is CASSPWTSRGTGELFF. As DNA, the CDR3 is TGTGCCAGCAGCCCCTGGACTAGTAGGGGCACCGGGGAGCTGTTTTTT.

This clone was picked up a small number of times. The chain couples TRBV19 to TRBJ1-4, with D possibly being TRBD1 (6 bases). The V gene's germline CDR1 is LNHDA and CDR2 SQIVND (reference sequence). With 6 bases removed from V and 3 bases from J, the gap between germline ends came to 14 bases. This CDR3 has 15 residues. The CDR3 bases are TGTGCCAGTAGCAGCGTCGGGACATCTAATGAAAAACTGTTTTTT. It is translated as CASSSVGTSNEKLFF.

The V and J genes are TRBV5-4 and TRBJ2-2; 9 positions agree with TRBD1. Germline CDR1 is SGHNT and CDR2 is YYREEE (reference sequence). The CDR3 has 20 amino acids. The V gene end was trimmed by 3 bases and the J gene end by 0 bases; junction bases not matched to a gene: 15. The CDR3, as DNA: TGTGCCAGCAGCTCTTGGTGGGGGACAGGGTCGTTCGCGAACACCGGGGAGCTGTTTTTT. This encodes CASSSWWGTGSFANTGELFF.